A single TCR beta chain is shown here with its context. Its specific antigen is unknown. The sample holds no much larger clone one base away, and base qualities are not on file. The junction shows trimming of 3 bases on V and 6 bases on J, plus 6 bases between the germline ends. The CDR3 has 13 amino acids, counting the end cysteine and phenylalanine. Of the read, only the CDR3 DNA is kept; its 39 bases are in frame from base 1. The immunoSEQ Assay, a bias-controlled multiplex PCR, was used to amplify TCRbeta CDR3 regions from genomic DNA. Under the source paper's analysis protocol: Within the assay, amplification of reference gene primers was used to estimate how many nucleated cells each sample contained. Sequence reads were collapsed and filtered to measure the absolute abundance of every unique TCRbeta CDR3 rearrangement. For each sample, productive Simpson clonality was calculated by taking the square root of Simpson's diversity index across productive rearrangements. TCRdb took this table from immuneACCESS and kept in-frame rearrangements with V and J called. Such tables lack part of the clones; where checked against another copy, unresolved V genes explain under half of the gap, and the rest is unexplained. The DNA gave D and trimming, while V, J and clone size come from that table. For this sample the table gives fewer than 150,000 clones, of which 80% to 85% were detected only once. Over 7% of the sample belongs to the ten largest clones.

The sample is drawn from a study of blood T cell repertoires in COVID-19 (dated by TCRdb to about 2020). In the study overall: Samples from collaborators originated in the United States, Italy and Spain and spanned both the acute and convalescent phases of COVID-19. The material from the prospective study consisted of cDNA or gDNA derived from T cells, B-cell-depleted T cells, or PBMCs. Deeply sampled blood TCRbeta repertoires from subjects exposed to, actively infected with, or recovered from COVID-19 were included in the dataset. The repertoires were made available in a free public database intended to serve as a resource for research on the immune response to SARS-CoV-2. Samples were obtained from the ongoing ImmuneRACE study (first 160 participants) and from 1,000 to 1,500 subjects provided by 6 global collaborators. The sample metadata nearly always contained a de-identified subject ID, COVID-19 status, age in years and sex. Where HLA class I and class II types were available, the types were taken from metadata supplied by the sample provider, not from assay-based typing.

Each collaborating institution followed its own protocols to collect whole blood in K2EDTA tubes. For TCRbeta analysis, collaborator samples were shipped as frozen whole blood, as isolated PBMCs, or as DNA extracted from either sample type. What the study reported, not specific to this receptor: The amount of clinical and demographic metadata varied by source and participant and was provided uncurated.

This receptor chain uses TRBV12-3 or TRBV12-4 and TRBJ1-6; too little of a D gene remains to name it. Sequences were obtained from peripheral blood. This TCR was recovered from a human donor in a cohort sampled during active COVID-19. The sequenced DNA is TGTGCCAGCAGTTTCCGAGCTAATTCACCCCTCCACTTT. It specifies CASSFRANSPLHF.